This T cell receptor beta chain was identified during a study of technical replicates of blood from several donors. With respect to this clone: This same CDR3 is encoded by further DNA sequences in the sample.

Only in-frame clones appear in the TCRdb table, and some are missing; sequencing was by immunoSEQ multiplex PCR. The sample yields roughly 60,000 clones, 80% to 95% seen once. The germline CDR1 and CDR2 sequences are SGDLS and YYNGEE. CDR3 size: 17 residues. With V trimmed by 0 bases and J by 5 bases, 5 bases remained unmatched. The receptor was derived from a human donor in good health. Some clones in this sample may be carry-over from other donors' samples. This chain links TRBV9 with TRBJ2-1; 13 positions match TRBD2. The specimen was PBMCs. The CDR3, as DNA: TGTGCCAGCAGCGTAGGACTAGCGGGGGGAAAAGACAATGAGCAGTTCTTC. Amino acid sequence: CASSVGLAGGKDNEQFF.